This record looks at one T cell receptor beta chain sequence and its context. What it binds is unknown. TCRdb reworked the 5' RACE reads into one entry per CDR3 protein, no DNA. The table gives more than 120,000 distinct CDR3 sequences; the top ten clones make up 2% to 3% of it. This sample was taken from a study of monozygotic twins with inflammatory bowel disease. Regarding the study as a whole: Discordant twins had repertoire similarity that did not differ from that of concordant twins, possibly from limited power.

Donors gave 2.5 ml of blood apiece. The sample was blood. The sequence came from a human donor with ulcerative colitis or Crohn's disease, or a healthy co-twin of an affected twin (not recorded which).

The CDR3 reads CATSPQGEHQETQYF. V usage is TRBV24-1 and J usage is TRBJ2-5; TCRdb proposes TRBD1, but this gene call is untestable without DNA. The germline V gene encodes CDR1 KGHDR and CDR2 SFDVKD. This CDR3 has 15 residues.